Following are 25 T cell receptor beta chains from one sample sequenced in a study of T cell changes during pregnancy in multiple sclerosis. TCRdb keeps only in-frame clones here, not all; method: immunoSEQ multiplex PCR. The sample consists of tens of thousands of clones, 75% to 95% of them appearing once. Specimen: peripheral blood, collected after pregnancy. These receptors came from a female donor in good health, enrolled as a control in a pregnancy study.

This clone came up once. This rearrangement joins TRBV15 to TRBJ1-3; 9 bases agree with TRBD1. The junction had 2 bases not matched to a gene; V was cut back by 1 base and J by 4 bases. In germline, CDR1 is LNHNV, CDR2 YYDKDF (reference sequence). The CDR3 has 15 residues. The CDR3 DNA is TGTGCCACCAGCAGAGCCGGGACAGGGGGAAACACCATATATTTT. Its translation: CATSRAGTGGNTIYF.

The chain carries TRBV11-2 and TRBJ1-1; D gene uncertain. The V end lost 5 bases, the J end lost 4 bases, and 11 bases lay between the germline ends. Germline V CDR1 and CDR2: SGHAT, FQNNGV. This CDR3 region has 13 residues. The CDR3 DNA sequence: TGTGCCAGCAGCCCCACAGACCGCACTGAAGCTTTCTTT. Amino acid sequence: CASSPTDRTEAFF.

This sequence joins TRBV7-2 and TRBJ1-1; 8 bases fit TRBD1. This CDR3 comprises 11 residues. J gave up 5 bases and V 10 bases, and 3 bases lay outside the gene matches. Germline CDR1 is SGHTA and CDR2 is FQGNSA. The CDR3 coding sequence is TGTGCCAACGGACAGGGTACTGAAGCTTTCTTT. Amino acids: CANGQGTEAFF.

The chain is built from TRBV6-5 and TRBJ1-1; TRBD1 matches at 7 bases. After removal of 6 bases from V and 10 bases from J, the junction contained 11 bases not matched to a gene. Germline CDR1 reads MNHEY; CDR2 reads SVGAGI. The CDR3 has 13 residues. CDR3 bases: TGTGCCAGCAGAAGGGGGCACGGGGTAGGAGCTTTCTTT. Protein: CASRRGHGVGAFF.

This clone was observed once. The chain combines TRBV14 with TRBJ1-6, with TRBD1 matching over 9 bases. V lost 4 bases, J lost 4 bases, and 8 bases stayed unmatched. The CDR3 is made up of 17 amino acids. Germline loops: CDR1 SGHDN, CDR2 FVKESK. The CDR3 loop is CASSLNRGRYYNSPLHF. The CDR3 coding sequence is TGTGCCAGCAGCCTGAACAGGGGGCGTTATTATAATTCACCCCTCCACTTT.

The chain uses TRBV5-1 and TRBJ1-3; possible D gene TRBD1, 5 bases. CDR3 size: 16 residues. Germline V gives CDR1 SGHRS, CDR2 YFSETQ. V dropped 1 base and J dropped 0 bases, with 11 bases sitting between them. This CDR3 reads CASSLPEGLSGNTIYF. The CDR3 bases are TGCGCCAGCAGCTTGCCGGAGGGACTCTCTGGAAACACCATATATTTT.

The J gene is TRBJ2-1, the V gene TRBV5-6; tentatively, D is TRBD2 (5 bases). CDR1 and CDR2 from the germline V gene are SGHDT and YYEEEE. The ends were cut back, 2 bases at V and 7 bases at J, with 19 bases in the middle. This CDR3 spans 16 amino acids. In nucleotides, the CDR3 is TGTGCCAGCAGCTTAGGAGGCCGTACTTCGGGGAATGAGCAGTTCTTC. It is translated as CASSLGGRTSGNEQFF.

The chain carries TRBV7-8 and TRBJ2-2; 9 positions agree with TRBD1. The CDR3 extends over 15 amino acids. The germline CDR1 and CDR2 sequences are SGHVS and FQNEAQ. The V segment lost 6 bases and the J segment 6 bases; nucleotides outside the gene matches: 8. The CDR3 nucleotides read TGTGCCAGCAGTTCTGGACAGGGGATCCCCGGGGAGCTGTTTTTT. Protein: CASSSGQGIPGELFF.

Note on this clone: Other DNA sequences in this sample translate to the same CDR3. The chain has TRBV6-5 and TRBJ2-7; weak D call: TRBD2 (6 bases). Per germline, CDR1 MNHEY and CDR2 SVGAGI. The CDR3 covers 11 residues. The V end was cut by 4 bases, the J end by 6 bases, with 7 bases between. The DNA of the CDR3 is TGTGCCAGCAGTTTGGGAGGCGAGCAGTACTTC. It specifies CASSLGGEQYF.

This chain connects TRBV7-3 to TRBJ1-2; no definite D call. The CDR3 extends over 15 amino acids. Germline V gene data show CDR1 as SGHTA and CDR2 as FQGTGA. The V end was cut by 3 bases, the J end by 4 bases, with 15 bases between. DNA of the CDR3: TGTGCCAGCAGCTTGGTCCGCAGTAATACCTATGGCTACACCTTC. Translated, it gives CASSLVRSNTYGYTF.

The V call is TRBV6-1, the J call TRBJ2-1; tentative D call: TRBD2 (6 bases). The V end was cut by 6 bases, the J end by 3 bases, with 15 bases between. This CDR3 has 15 residues. The germline V gene has CDR1 MNHNS and CDR2 SASEGT. The CDR3 loop reads CASRGTGRFYNEQFF. CDR3 in DNA: TGTGCCAGCAGGGGGACGGGGAGGTTCTACAATGAGCAGTTCTTC.

The rearrangement uses TRBV5-1 and TRBJ2-3, with D maybe TRBD1 (7 bases). The V gene lost 1 base and the J gene lost 5 bases, with 17 bases spanning the gap. The germline V gene has CDR1 SGHRS and CDR2 YFSETQ. CDR3 size: 16 residues. The CDR3 DNA sequence: TGCGCCAGCAGCTTGTTGGGGCAGGGGGGCGGAGATACGCAGTATTTT. As protein: CASSLLGQGGGDTQYF.

The chain couples TRBV6-5 to TRBJ2-1, with a tentative D call TRBD1 (7 bases). The CDR3 sequence is 15 residues long. Germline loops: CDR1 MNHEY, CDR2 SVGAGI. V lost 2 bases, J lost 6 bases, and 14 bases lay in between. The CDR3 DNA is TGTGCCAGCAGTTACGATGGAGGGGGCCGCAATGAGCAGTTCTTC. Protein sequence: CASSYDGGGRNEQFF.

This chain links TRBV7-2 with TRBJ2-1; 13 bases agree with TRBD2. V was pared by 4 bases and J by 7 bases, with 10 bases of the junction left unmatched. The CDR3 is 17 amino acids. Germline V gives CDR1 SGHTA, CDR2 FQGNSA. CDR3 nucleotide sequence: TGTGCCAGCAGCTCCTCTCTGGGACTAGCGGGGCCGAATGAGCAGTTCTTC. It yields the protein CASSSSLGLAGPNEQFF.

V and J are TRBV6-1 and TRBJ2-7, with 9 nucleotides matching TRBD1. Germline loops: CDR1 MNHNS, CDR2 SASEGT. The CDR3 sequence is 14 residues long. Trimming took 6 bases from V and 6 from J; bases not matched to a gene: 9. CDR3 sequence: CASRTGTGLREQYF. CDR3 nucleotides: TGTGCCAGCAGAACCGGGACAGGGTTGCGCGAGCAGTACTTC.

This clone was observed once. J is TRBJ1-5 and V is TRBV15; D is ambiguous. CDR3 size: 13 residues. Germline V gives CDR1 LNHNV, CDR2 YYDKDF (reference sequence). V gave up 5 bases and J gave up 7 bases, with 12 bases separating them. CDR3 in DNA: TGTGCCACCAGCCAAACCTTCAGACAGCCCCAGCATTTT. Its translation: CATSQTFRQPQHF.

The CDR3 here is CASSPPNRRISGNTIYF. The DNA of the CDR3 is TGTGCCAGCAGCCCCCCCAACCGCAGGATCTCTGGAAACACCATATATTTT. The chain links TRBV7-9 to TRBJ1-3; unclear D gene. CDR3 length: 17 amino acids. The germline CDR1 and CDR2 sequences are SEHNR and FQNEAQ (reference sequence). The V end lost 5 bases, the J end lost 0 bases, and 17 bases lay between the germline ends.

The chain recombines TRBV6-6 with TRBJ1-1; 10 bases agree with TRBD1. V was clipped by 2 bases and J by 6 bases; unmatched bases: 3. The CDR3 sequence is 14 residues long. Germline CDR1 reads MNHNY; CDR2 reads SVGAGI (reference sequence). CDR3 bases: TGTGCCAGCAGTTACCGCGGACAGGGGGCTGAAGCTTTCTTT. As protein: CASSYRGQGAEAFF.

The V call is TRBV7-3, the J call TRBJ2-3; no reliable D call. CDR1 and CDR2 from the germline V gene are SGHTA and FQGTGA. This CDR3 is 13 amino acids long. V lost 4 bases and J 0 bases, leaving 5 bases between the germline ends. The CDR3 sequence is CASSSGSTDTQYF. The CDR3, as DNA: TGTGCCAGCAGCTCAGGAAGCACAGATACGCAGTATTTT.

The V and J genes are TRBV4-1 and TRBJ2-5; perhaps TRBD2 as D (6 bases). Germline V gene lookup returns CDR1 MGHRA and CDR2 YSYEKL. The CDR3 extends over 13 amino acids. Trimming removed 4 bases from V and 1 base from J, with 7 bases in between. For the CDR3, the DNA is TGCGCCAGCAGCCGGGGAGGCCAAGAGACCCAGTACTTC. This gives the protein CASSRGGQETQYF.

The chain has TRBV9 and TRBJ2-2; 10 positions agree with TRBD1. Germline CDR1 SGDLS, CDR2 YYNGEE. The CDR3 extends over 17 amino acids. V trimming: 3 bases; J trimming: 1 base; junction bases outside the gene matches: 6. For the CDR3, the DNA is TGTGCCAGCAGCGCCCCTCGGACAGGGGGGAACACCGGGGAGCTGTTTTTT. As protein: CASSAPRTGGNTGELFF. Supplemented by reference TRBV9 and TRBJ2-2, the full variable domain reads DSGVTQTPKHLITATGQRVTLRCSPRSGDLSVYWYQQSLDQGLQFLIQYYNGEERAKGNILERFSAQQFPDLHSELNLSSLELGDSALYFCASSAPRTGGNTGELFFGEGSRLTVL.

J is TRBJ2-3 and V is TRBV7-3; TRBD2 aligns across 10 bases. V gave up 2 bases and J gave up 8 bases; unmatched junction bases: 7. Germline CDR1 SGHTA, CDR2 FQGTGA. This CDR3 is built from 15 residues. The CDR3 here is CASSLGLAGVRTQYF. As DNA, the CDR3 is TGTGCCAGCAGCTTAGGCCTAGCGGGGGTTCGTACGCAGTATTTT.

The chain recombines TRBV18 with TRBJ2-3; D unresolved. The V and J ends lost 1 base and 9 bases respectively, with 8 bases between them. The CDR3 length is 12 residues. Germline V lookup: CDR1 KGHSH, CDR2 LQKENI. CDR3 amino acids: CASSPLGDTQYF. The CDR3 nucleotides are TGTGCCAGCTCACCACTGGGCGACACGCAGTATTTT.

This clone appeared a few times. This chain uses TRBV6-5 with TRBJ1-3, with D perhaps matching TRBD1 (6 bases). The V gene's germline CDR1 is MNHEY and CDR2 SVGAGI. Trimming removed 1 base from V and 5 bases from J, with 12 bases in between. The CDR3 loop spans 15 amino acids. As DNA, the CDR3 is TGTGCCAGCAGTTACTATCCAGGGGAAAGAAACACCATATATTTT. This sequence encodes CASSYYPGERNTIYF.

The rearrangement joins TRBV2 to TRBJ1-1, with D tentatively TRBD1 (6 bases). This CDR3 is built from 14 residues. Trimming removed 4 bases from V and 1 base from J, with 10 bases in between. CDR1 is SNHLY and CDR2 is FYNNEI in the germline V gene. The CDR3 bases are TGTGCCAGCAGTGCACAGGGCCCGAACACTGAAGCTTTCTTT. It yields the protein CASSAQGPNTEAFF.